This is a list of T cell receptor beta chains from one sample in a study of technical replicates of blood from a few donors. Produced via immunoSEQ multiplex PCR; TCRdb's table is partial and in-frame only. The sample yields 90,000 or so clones, around 93% seen once. Sequencing was done on a sample of T cells isolated from PBMCs. The receptors originated from a human donor in good health. The CDR3 runs from the conserved cysteine through the conserved F or W. D genes are given only for firm matches. Only part of the rows carry a size: once, few, many, or a class if the clone is expanded.

j_call clone_size d_call v_call cdr3_nt cdr3_aa
TRBJ2-1 NA TRBD2 TRBV19 TGTGCCACTTCAGCGGGAGGGGTCAATGAGCAGTTCTTC CATSAGGVNEQFF
TRBJ1-1 NA NA TRBV2 TGTGCCAGCAATTGGGAGGGGAACACTGAAGCTTTCTTT CASNWEGNTEAFF
TRBJ1-2 NA TRBD1 TRBV7-8 TGTGCCAGCAGCTTAGCGGGGACAGGCTATGGCTACACCTTC CASSLAGTGYGYTF
TRBJ2-1 NA TRBD1 TRBV9 TGTGCCAGCAGCGAGGGGACAGGTGTTATCTCCTACAATGAGCAGTTCTTC CASSEGTGVISYNEQFF
TRBJ2-7 NA NA TRBV6-5 TGTGCCAGCAGTTACGAGGGCGGAGGATCCTACGAGCAGTACTTC CASSYEGGGSYEQYF
TRBJ2-7 NA TRBD1 TRBV19 TGTGCCAGTAGCCAGGGACAGGTCTACGAGCAGTACTTC CASSQGQVYEQYF
TRBJ2-7 NA NA TRBV9 TGTGCCAGCAGCGTAAGCCCCGGACTTTCCTACGAGCAGTACTTC CASSVSPGLSYEQYF
TRBJ2-7 NA NA TRBV11-2 TGTGCCAGCAGCTTAGGGGGGGTAGTCTACGAGCAGTACTTC CASSLGGVVYEQYF
TRBJ1-1 NA NA TRBV9 TGTGCCAGCAGCGTAAACAGGGACATGAACACTGAAGCTTTCTTT CASSVNRDMNTEAFF
TRBJ2-3 NA NA TRBV7-2 TGTGCCAGCAAAAATAGGAGAATCACAGATACGCAGTATTTT CASKNRRITDTQYF
TRBJ2-7 NA NA TRBV6-5 TGTGCCAGCAGTTCCGGGACTCCGGCTGAGCAGTACTTC CASSSGTPAEQYF
TRBJ2-3 NA TRBD2 TRBV18 TGTGCCAGCTCACCACGCGCTCTAGCGGGAGGGCCCTCAGTAGATACGCAGTATTTT CASSPRALAGGPSVDTQYF
TRBJ2-7 NA TRBD1 TRBV4-2 TGTGCCAGCAGCCAAGTTGTCCGGGACAGCTACTACGAGCAGTACTTC CASSQVVRDSYYEQYF
TRBJ2-1 NA TRBD2 TRBV25-1 TGTGCCAGCACCATGACTAGCGGGAGTATGTATGAGCAGTTCTTC CASTMTSGSMYEQFF
TRBJ2-5 NA NA TRBV19 TGTGCCAGTAGTATAGCAGTGGGAACGGGGGAGACCCAGTACTTC CASSIAVGTGETQYF
TRBJ2-7 NA TRBD2 TRBV29-1 TGCAGCGTTGGGGTTAGCGGGAGATACGAGCAGTACTTC CSVGVSGRYEQYF
TRBJ2-7 NA TRBD2 TRBV29-1 TGCAGCGCAACTAGCGGGAGGAACGAGCAGTACTTC CSATSGRNEQYF
TRBJ1-2 NA NA TRBV28 TGTGCCAGCAGTTTAAATGGCGGGGGCTACACCTTC CASSLNGGGYTF
TRBJ1-1 NA NA TRBV11-2 TGTGCCAGCAGTCGGAATCCGGGGGTTTTCTTT CASSRNPGVFF
TRBJ1-1 NA TRBD1 TRBV6-4 TGTGCCAGCAGTGTGGAGGGGGCGGGCGGCACTGAAGCTTTCTTT CASSVEGAGGTEAFF
TRBJ2-7 NA NA TRBV27 TGTGCCAGCTCCAGGAGGGGTTACGAGCAGTACTTC CASSRRGYEQYF
TRBJ2-1 NA TRBD2 TRBV29-1 TGCAGCGTTGTTTCCGCGGGAGGACCCTCCTACAATGAGCAGTTCTTC CSVVSAGGPSYNEQFF
TRBJ2-3 NA NA TRBV6-1 TGTGCCAGCAGTGTGTGGGAGCCAAGGGCGGCGCAGTATTTT CASSVWEPRAAQYF
TRBJ2-5 NA TRBD2 TRBV28 TGTGCCAGCAGTAGGGCTGAACTAGCGGGAGTTGGGCAAGAGACCCAGTACTTC CASSRAELAGVGQETQYF
TRBJ2-1 NA TRBD2 TRBV28 TGTGCCAGCAGCCCTAGACTAGCGGAATACAATGAGCAGTTCTTC CASSPRLAEYNEQFF
TRBJ1-2 NA NA TRBV5-6 TGTGCCAGCAGCTACCTCCGGGGCTACACCTTC CASSYLRGYTF
TRBJ1-2 NA TRBD1 TRBV15 TGTGCCACCAGCAGGGACAGGGGAGCTAACTATGGCTACACCTTC CATSRDRGANYGYTF
TRBJ2-2 NA NA TRBV2 TGTGCCAGCAGTGAAGGTTGGGCCACCGGGGAGCTGTTTTTT CASSEGWATGELFF
TRBJ1-3 once NA TRBV5-5 TGTGCCAGCAGCTTGGGGCCAGGGCCTGGAAACACCATATATTTT CASSLGPGPGNTIYF
TRBJ2-7 NA TRBD2 TRBV5-1 TGCGCCAGCAGCTTTGGGCTAGCGGGAGGATCCCGTCTCGAGCAGTACTTC CASSFGLAGGSRLEQYF
TRBJ2-5 NA TRBD1 TRBV5-1 TGCGCCAGCAGCTCGGACAGGGGGCGGCGAGAGACCCAGTACTTC CASSSDRGRRETQYF
TRBJ1-5 once NA TRBV19 TGTGCCAGTAGTCGGGACAACAATCAGCCCCAGCATTTT CASSRDNNQPQHF
TRBJ2-1 NA TRBD2 TRBV28 TGTGCCAGCAGTTTAGAACTTCTCGGGACTAACTCCTACAATGAGCAGTTCTTC CASSLELLGTNSYNEQFF
TRBJ2-1 NA NA TRBV18 TGTGCCAGCTCACCAATGGTAAGGGGGTACAATGAGCAGTTCTTC CASSPMVRGYNEQFF
TRBJ1-1 NA NA TRBV11-2 TGTGCCAGCAGCAACGTAGGGGGGGAGAACACTGAAGCTTTCTTT CASSNVGGENTEAFF
TRBJ1-5 NA NA TRBV27 TGTGCCAGCAGTGCAATAGGGGCCGGCAATCAGCCCCAGCATTTT CASSAIGAGNQPQHF
TRBJ1-3 NA NA TRBV12-5 TGTGCTAGTATGGGAGATTCTGGAAACACCATATATTTT CASMGDSGNTIYF
TRBJ2-1 NA TRBD2 TRBV9 TGTGCCAGCAGCGTAGGAGCGGGAGGGCCCTACAATGAGCAGTTCTTC CASSVGAGGPYNEQFF
TRBJ2-1 NA TRBD2 TRBV18 TGTGCCAGCTCACCACTCCTAGCGGGAGGAGGTGAGCAGTTCTTC CASSPLLAGGGEQFF